This TCR beta chain is drawn from a study of cytomegalovirus exposure and HLA in healthy donors listed by TCRdb under 2017. Broadly, across the study: An earlier analysis of some 550 of the donors reported more than 250 Gb of sequence data and roughly 110 million unique TCR beta sequences from some 180 million T cells. An early release that covered about 600 HLA-typed donors contained around 300 gigabases of sequencing data and tens of millions of unique TCR sequences. Of the approximately 400 genotyped donors, approximately 80% were placed in the genetic ancestry cluster associated with self-reported Caucasian donors. The study aimed to test whether signatures of past pathogen exposure could be identified by cataloging public T cell receptors. Using immunosequencing, the study profiled T cell repertoires from about 610 subjects and related those repertoires to cytomegalovirus serostatus. In addition to the first cohort of several hundred subjects, a separate validation cohort of about 120 different subjects was used. The study combined high-throughput TCR immunosequencing, statistical association of individual TCRs with disease status, and machine learning to predict cytomegalovirus infection status. A later analysis re-examined previously published TCR beta repertoires from 610 or so donors and added high-resolution HLA genotyping to investigate patterns of TCR occurrence. Rather than drawing on any new phenotypic data, the later analysis identified candidate immune exposures from TCR beta sequences and the way those sequences occurred across donors. An earlier analysis of approximately 640 of the donors applied high-throughput TCR beta sequencing to assess whether each TCR beta V gene segment acted as functional or pseudogenic. Donor age, sex, ethnicity and CMV serostatus were compiled together with the repertoire data. A later genetic analysis used genome-wide SNP genotypes for about 60% of the roughly 700 donors, treating that subset as a discovery cohort. Every discovery cohort repertoire had been produced on one sequencing platform. HLA typing included class I and class II loci at four-digit resolution. Typing coverage differed by locus: A, B, C, DRB1 and DQB1 were typed in about 620-630 donors, DQA1 in around 500, DPA1 in nearly 610, and DPB1 in around 440. Roughly 5 DR-DQ haplotypes were handled as single units for association and clustering, since linkage in the cohort was strong. Across 300 to 400 genotyped donors of the cohort, an average of roughly 250,000 unique TCR beta nucleotide sequences per donor were sequenced, and 15% to 20% of those sequences were non-productive. The paper as a whole reports these results and caveats: A later analysis found that TCR association rates varied across HLA loci, with DRB1 alleles showing the most associated TCRs and HLA-C alleles the fewest. A further reported finding was that TCR beta sequences accurately predicted the HLA-A and HLA-B alleles for most subjects in the first cohort. In a later genetic analysis, a missense DCLRE1C variant was associated with V-gene and J-gene trimming of TCR beta chains, and the association was replicated in an independent cohort. According to a later genetic analysis, donors in an Asian-associated ancestry cluster had fewer N-insertions in productive TCRs than the roughly 700-donor mean. While some public TCRs were present in many individuals, most TCR sequences turned up only very rarely across donors. Because the 87-base-pair reads could not distinguish some IMGT-functional V segments, including TRBV6-2 and TRBV6-3, those segments were excluded. The classifier was reported to diagnose cytomegalovirus status with high specificity and sensitivity in both the original cohort and the validation cohort. In this cohort, only TCR beta chains were sequenced, and detectable features were limited by the absence of alpha or paired-chain data. Several of the top co-occurrence clusters appeared to be linked to parvovirus B19, influenza, CMV and Epstein-Barr virus, according to a later analysis. At a false discovery rate of 0.05, a later analysis linked roughly 17,000 TCR beta sequences to specific HLA alleles. Immune exposure information for the cohort was limited to CMV serostatus. Because HLA typing was missing for some donors at each locus, association tests included only the typed subset. When HLA alleles, especially DR and DQ, strongly co-occurred, attributing TCR associations to individual alleles was difficult. In a later analysis, HLA-associated TCR beta chains showed more clonal expansion and lower generation probabilities than non-associated chains that were equally common. Because counts were too low, around 18 rarely observed V segments, including chromosome 9 orphons, were left out of the earlier analysis of a few hundred of the donors. In vitro tests confirmed that a few of the cytomegalovirus-associated TCR beta chains recognize cytomegalovirus antigens. According to a later analysis, most CMV-associated TCR beta chains appeared to be HLA-restricted, and the HLA associations seemed to be driven largely by CMV exposure. It was suggested by the authors that the approach could potentially be generalized to other disease states and immunological phenotypes. Correlated functional status among segregating V segments might be attributable to linkage disequilibrium, but an unknown experimental factor could not be ruled out. In the study, some 160 TCR beta chains were listed as associated with cytomegalovirus. Presence/absence analyses assumed roughly uniform sequencing depth across donors, an assumption that may not hold. A group of highly shared sequence variants was considered likely to be a technical artifact of the sequencing pipeline. In an earlier analysis of roughly 560 of the donors, most TCR beta V segments were observed in productive rearrangements about 87% or about 30% of the time, broadly matching IMGT annotations.

The CDR3 starts with the cysteine, ends with the phenylalanine, and has 18 residues. Kept here is only the CDR3 DNA, which spans 54 bases and is read in frame from base 1. CDR1 and CDR2, looked up from the germline V gene (reference sequence), are MNHEY and SMNVEV. From V the trimming removes 3 bases and from J it removes 2 bases, while the gene matches leave 12 bases of the junction unaccounted for. In total, roughly 670 healthy bone marrow donors made up the cohort. Cohort members were all nominally healthy when sampled, although unrecorded immune exposures were likely present. The donor was CMV seronegative and belonged to the group of over 350 seronegative cohort members. A peripheral blood sample was provided by each donor, and peripheral blood mononuclear cells were used for TCR beta sequencing. The Qiagen DNeasy Blood Extraction Kit was used to extract genomic DNA from the blood cell samples.

A remark on this clone: Its binding antigen is unknown. Base quality data are lacking; no much larger clone is found one base away.

The method was the immunoSEQ multiplex PCR assay. The multiplex PCR relied on a mix of 60 forward primers for TCR Vbeta segments and 13 reverse primers for TCR Jbeta segments. The CDR3 region of rearranged TCR beta genes was amplified from genomic DNA with a multiplex PCR assay. Amplified TCR beta libraries were sequenced as 87-base-pair reads on the Illumina HiSeq System. The authors' pipeline ran thus. A later analysis counted about 82 million unique TCR beta chains across the 550 to 750 repertoires, and 9.5 million to 11 million of these chains were shared by at least two donors. To remove PCR and sequencing errors, raw reads were error-corrected and collapsed into unique sequences using a nearest-neighbor algorithm that merged closely related sequences. V, D and J gene segments were assigned by aligning CDR3 sequences to IMGT reference sequences. Each retained sequence needed at least a six-nucleotide match to both a V gene segment and a J gene segment. Rearrangements were classified as productive when the CDR3 lacked stop codons and remained in frame with V and J, and all other rearrangements were classified as non-productive. CDR3 was defined by IMGT convention, running from the second conserved V-encoded cysteine to the conserved J-encoded phenylalanine. The earlier analysis of fewer than 750 of the donors excluded sequences that lacked an unambiguous match to a single V gene segment. In an earlier analysis of 587 of the donors, a V segment was called functional when productive rearrangements were above 56.7%, and segregating when the standard deviation between donors exceeded 5%. A statistical classification framework was built for diagnosing cytomegalovirus status from the catalog of TCR beta chain sequences. A later analysis assigned V and J genes by comparing TCR nucleotide sequences with IMGT/GENE-DB human TR gene sequences. A later analysis assigned CDR3 sequences and most-parsimonious VDJ recombination scenarios with the TCRdist pipeline. A later analysis defined each TCR beta chain by its CDR3 amino acid sequence plus V-gene family, and excluded reads lacking a unique V-gene family. In a later analysis, around 600 highly shared, low-generation-probability nucleotide sequences were removed to address suspected cross-contamination and a sequencing artifact. A later analysis calculated a clonal expansion index for each public chain from normalized within-repertoire ranks of inferred template counts. A later analysis computed generation probabilities with a VDJ recombination model fitted to out-of-frame rearrangements, and checked the results against IGoR. Hypergeometric tests were used in a later analysis to score TCR-TCR, TCR-HLA and TCR-CMV co-occurrence, with a repertoire-size bias correction applied to the TCR pairs. In a later analysis, false discovery rates were estimated by permuting HLA or CMV assignments 20 times. In a later analysis, co-occurring TCRs were grouped using DBSCAN, and TCRdist sequence similarity was added for clustering within HLA-allele-positive subsets. Co-occurrence clustering excluded repertoires with fewer than 30,000 or more than 120,000 public chains, plus five with anomalous nucleotide sharing. Sourced from immuneACCESS, this table was stored by TCRdb with only in-frame sequences that have V and J called. A share of the clones is absent; for the studies checked, an unresolved V gene accounts for under half, and the remainder has no known explanation. That table furnishes V, J and clone size, whereas the DNA furnished D and trimming. This sample has under 150,000 clones in its table, and roughly 80% of those were observed once. 3% to 4% of the sample goes to the ten largest clones.

The sample comprised PBMCs. This receptor was taken from a woman aged 40 to 50 in good health and CMV-seronegative. The rearrangement joined TRBV27 to TRBJ1-5; 8 central nucleotides agree with TRBD1. The base sequence is TGTGCCAGCAGTTTCGCGCGGACAGGGACGTCAGGCAATCAGCCCCAGCATTTT. Its protein reads: CASSFARTGTSGNQPQHF.